Below are 13 T cell receptor beta chains sequenced from a single sample in a study of shared clonotypes between healthy human individuals. Measured with immunoSEQ multiplex PCR; TCRdb has only the in-frame clones, and not every one. The sample holds under 2,500,000 clones, approximately 94% seen once. Sequenced material: naive CD4+ T cells sorted from blood. Subset here: CD45RA+ positively selected. These receptors were collected from a man aged 18 to 30 in good health.

V usage is TRBV2 and J usage is TRBJ1-1; no definite D call. Trimming shortened V by 8 bases and J by 1 base, and 11 bases separated the two germline ends. There are 13 residues in the CDR3. Germline assignment: CDR1 SNHLY and CDR2 FYNNEI. The CDR3 region is CASGGFGNTEAFF. The DNA for the CDR3 is TGTGCCAGCGGAGGGTTCGGGAACACTGAAGCTTTCTTT.

V is TRBV5-4 and J is TRBJ2-6; D perhaps matches TRBD1 (5 bases). The length of the CDR3 is 15 residues. Trimming took 3 bases from V and 2 from J, leaving 9 bases between them. Germline loops: CDR1 SGHNT, CDR2 YYREEE (reference sequence). The CDR3 DNA is TGTGCCAGCAGCTCTACAGGAGCTGGGGCCAACGTCCTGACTTTC. This translates into CASSSTGAGANVLTF.

J is TRBJ2-7 and V is TRBV19, with D maybe TRBD2 (5 bases). Looked up from germline, CDR1 is LNHDA and CDR2 is SQIVND (reference sequence). V was clipped by 1 base and J by 8 bases, with 18 bases between them. This CDR3 has 15 residues. This chain's CDR3 is CASSIGETVPTKQYF. The CDR3 nucleotides are TGTGCCAGTAGTATAGGGGAGACGGTTCCTACGAAGCAGTACTTC.

A word on this clone: Other DNA sequences in the same sample also yield this CDR3. The gene calls are TRBV2 and TRBJ1-1; D is unresolved. Trimming shortened V by 8 bases and J by 1 base, and 5 bases separated the two germline ends. This CDR3 spans 11 amino acids. CDR1 is SNHLY, CDR2 FYNNEI, per germline. The chain's CDR3 is CASGGNTEAFF. DNA of the CDR3: TGTGCCAGCGGAGGGAACACTGAAGCTTTCTTT.

The rearrangement uses TRBV7-2 and TRBJ2-3; 8 nucleotides agree with TRBD1. The junction had 6 bases not matched to a gene; V was cut back by 7 bases and J by 0 bases. Germline CDR1 is SGHTA and CDR2 is FQGNSA. The CDR3 length is 15 residues. The CDR3 region has the DNA TGTGCCAGCACCTGGACAGGGCCTAGCACAGATACGCAGTATTTT. It is translated as CASTWTGPSTDTQYF.

This chain joins TRBV7-6 and TRBJ2-5; 7 bases match TRBD1. Germline-derived CDR1 and CDR2 are SGHVS and FNYEAQ. V lost 1 base to trimming and J lost 1 base; unmatched junction nucleotides: 3. This CDR3 has 15 residues. CDR3 loop: CASSLGDRLQETQYF. The CDR3 DNA follows: TGTGCCAGCAGCTTAGGGGACAGACTCCAAGAGACCCAGTACTTC.

V gene TRBV6-6 combines with J gene TRBJ1-3; D remains unclear. CDR1 MNHNY and CDR2 SVGAGI come from the germline V gene (reference sequence). The CDR3 consists of 10 residues. V was cut by 5 bases and J by 4 bases, with 0 bases left in between. The chain's CDR3 is CASSGNTIYF. DNA for the CDR3: TGTGCCAGCAGTGGAAACACCATATATTTT.

Only one count was recorded for this clone. V is TRBV10-1 and J is TRBJ2-2, with 10 bases fitting TRBD1. In germline, CDR1 is WNHNN, CDR2 SYGVQD (reference sequence). V gave up 4 bases and J gave up 4 bases; unmatched junction bases: 3. The CDR3 contains 15 residues. The CDR3 sequence: CASSVGTGVTGELFF. CDR3 bases: TGCGCCAGCAGTGTTGGGACAGGGGTCACCGGGGAGCTGTTTTTT.

The chain uses TRBV6-5 and TRBJ2-3; D remains ambiguous. The V gene's germline CDR1 is MNHEY and CDR2 SVGAGI. The CDR3 is made up of 16 amino acids. V gave up 4 bases and J gave up 1 base, with 15 bases separating them. The CDR3 is CASSSPRVLGTDTQYF. The CDR3 DNA reads TGTGCCAGCAGTTCCCCTAGGGTTCTTGGCACAGATACGCAGTATTTT.

This clone is a singleton in its sample. The V and J genes are TRBV27 and TRBJ2-7, with 7 bases identical to TRBD2. CDR1 is MNHEY and CDR2 is SMNVEV in the germline V gene (reference sequence). There are 16 residues in the CDR3. V lost 7 bases, J lost 2 bases, and 14 bases stayed unmatched. The CDR3 loop reads CASKLSGLAATYEQYF. In DNA, the CDR3 is TGTGCCAGCAAACTATCGGGCCTAGCGGCCACCTACGAGCAGTACTTC.

The chain joins TRBV10-3 to TRBJ1-2; 7 nucleotides line up with TRBD1. Unmatched junction bases numbered 11, after V lost 10 bases and J lost 0 bases. The CDR3 covers 15 residues. CDR1 and CDR2 from the germline V gene are ENHRY and SYGVKD. CDR3 bases: TGTGCCACCTGGGACAGAACTAAAGCTAACTATGGCTACACCTTC. This sequence encodes CATWDRTKANYGYTF.

V gene TRBV6-1 combines with J gene TRBJ1-2, with 8 bases matching TRBD1. Germline-derived CDR1 and CDR2 are MNHNS and SASEGT. The CDR3 is 15 amino acids. V shed 0 bases, J shed 4 bases, and the junction held 4 bases outside the gene matches. DNA for the CDR3: TGTGCCAGCAGTGAAGCGCAGGGGGCGGTCTATGGCTACACCTTC. Translated: CASSEAQGAVYGYTF.

The rearrangement joins TRBV30 to TRBJ1-1; 9 bases map to TRBD1. CDR1 and CDR2 (germline): GTSNPN, SVGIG (reference sequence). With V trimmed by 0 bases and J by 1 base, 6 bases remained unmatched. This CDR3 is 16 amino acids long. The CDR3 DNA sequence: TGTGCCTGGAGTGTAGGGGACAGGGCCTGGAACACTGAAGCTTTCTTT. It is translated as CAWSVGDRAWNTEAFF.